This T cell receptor (beta chain) originates from a study of regulatory T cells in long-lasting Graves disease (TCRdb year 2021). For the wider study: Antithyroid drugs had been taken for less than 3 months by newly diagnosed Graves' disease patients. Persistent Graves' disease patients were compared with newly diagnosed Graves' disease patients by peripheral blood TCR sequencing and RNA sequencing. TCR sequencing covered 13 persistent and around 20 newly diagnosed Graves' disease patients, some 35 samples in total. The study took place in China and was registered as a clinical trial.

This clonotype was observed at least ten times. What antigen it recognizes has not been identified. No much larger clone exists at a distance of one base, and base qualities are not known. The time point label corresponds to: newly diagnosed GD, antithyroid drugs for less than 3 months. For both TCR sequencing and RNA sequencing, RNA was extracted from PBMCs in TRIzol. The diagnosis of Graves' disease followed American Thyroid Association guidelines. Patients for the study were recruited at an endocrinology department in Xi'an, China. Each patient gave about 9.1 milliliters of peripheral blood, collected in an EDTA anticoagulant tube. Ficoll Paque Plus density gradient separation was used to isolate PBMCs, and no further T cell sorting was performed. An Agilent 2100 Bioanalyzer and agarose gel were used to check RNA quality, while a NanoDrop 2000 measured RNA concentration. Reading from cysteine to phenylalanine, the CDR3 counts 14 amino acids. Only the CDR3 DNA stays, 42 bases, in frame from base 1. The germline V gene (reference sequence) supplies CDR1 GTSNPN and CDR2 SVGIG. The V end loses 5 bases and the J end loses 0 bases, and a stretch of 11 bases separates them.

The study at large found these results: Persistent patients shared more public clonotypes among themselves (around 3,000) than newly diagnosed patients did (more than 950). Lower TCR Shannon entropy and fewer highly expanded clones were observed in persistent Graves' disease patients than in newly diagnosed patients, which suggested clonal expansion. Preferential use of TRBV28, TRBJ1-2 and TRBJ2-5 was observed in persistent disease, whereas TRBV20-1 and TRBJ2-1 were favored in newly diagnosed disease. As a limitation, the authors acknowledged that the small sample size may reduce accuracy. Sequencing and analysis were restricted to the TCR beta chain. Because the primary lesion, thyroid tissue, could not be accessed, the study looked at peripheral blood alone.

Library method: multiplex PCR. TCRdb names Illumina HiSeq 4000 as the instrument used. To build TCR beta libraries, CDR3 regions were amplified by Arm-PCR using iRepertoire HTBI primers. PCR products were gel purified before sequencing. Under the source paper's analysis protocol: A total of around 66 TRBV and 14 TRBJ segments were identified across samples and were used for gene usage analysis of CDR3 amino acid clonotypes. COPE and FqMerger were used to merge the filtered high-quality paired reads into contigs. BLAST was used to align contigs to IMGT TRBV, TRBD and TRBJ reference genes, and CDR3 was defined according to IMGT. Any clonotype with a frequency above 0.1% was classified as a highly expanded clone. Repertoire diversity was measured by Shannon entropy, and V-J evenness by the Gini coefficient. Clonotypes shared by more than one individual were considered public. In TCRdb, the public reads were trimmed at Q25 with fastp and aligned with MiXCR, with productive beta chains retained. Rows with one shared CDR3 protein collapse into an entry with the most common genes and DNA. The V and J calls were not made by the authors but by TCRdb's processing. This sample comprises around 450,000 distinct CDR3 sequences, around 15% of them detected only once. The ten largest clones add up to 9% to 15% of the sample.

This same sample was also taken into another study, of T cells in Graves' hyperthyroidism and ophthalmopathy. Per the second study: A patient counted as having stable Graves' hyperthyroidism if no progression to ophthalmopathy occurred over 18 months of follow-up. Hyperthyroidism patients were newly diagnosed, had a disease duration of under 2 months, and were aged 18 to 65 years. The study excluded patients with uncontrolled infections, other autoimmune diseases, pregnancy or lactation. Diagnoses were based on clinical symptoms, serum thyroxine and TRAb, thyroid ultrasound and orbital computed tomography. For the first round of RT-PCR on the TCR CDR3, the HTBI primer set was used together with the Qiagen OneStep RT-PCR kit. Most expanded thyroid clonotypes (frequency above 0.001) were also found in blood, which suggests that blood repertoires may mirror thyroid immune responses. A model built on a 13 V-J signature distinguished ophthalmopathy from stable hyperthyroidism, reaching about 89% sensitivity and about 81% specificity in cross-validation and 80%/75% in testing. During validation, the model predicted progression to ophthalmopathy a median of approximately six months ahead of onset, with around 65% sensitivity and almost 75% specificity. To identify distinguishing TCR V-J signatures, a discovery cohort of 95 to 100 patients was used, comprising fewer than 45 with Graves' ophthalmopathy and some 60 with stable Graves' hyperthyroidism. Prospective prediction of ophthalmopathy was tested in an independent validation cohort of fewer than 20 hyperthyroidism patients and some 17 patients who later progressed to ophthalmopathy. The 75 to 100 discovery patients were randomly split 7:3 into training and test sets. In roughly six Graves' hyperthyroidism patients, the study also compared T-cell repertoires from thyroid tissue with T-cell repertoires from blood. After sampling, hyperthyroidism patients received methimazole starting at 30 mg daily, and ophthalmopathy patients received high-dose intravenous methylprednisolone. Libraries were constructed in a second round of multiplex PCR, after which size selection and purification were carried out. Libraries were sequenced paired-end with 100 bp reads on an Illumina HiSeq2000. SOAPnuke was used to process the raw data, throwing out any read that contained adapters or uncalled bases, had a mean Phred below 15, or lacked an exact constant-primer or identifier match. High-quality paired reads were merged with COPE v1.2.5, and unique nucleotide sequences were defined as clonotypes. Clonotypes were aligned to IMGT TRBV, TRBD and TRBJ reference segments using MiTCR v1.1. Analysis was restricted to V-J combinations with a frequency above 0.0001, which covered about 99% of repertoires. A TCS score was defined as the ratio of F50 (clonal expansion) to E x V (chaos), with BLOSUM62-based TCRdist applied between CDR3 peptides within each V-J. Welch's t-statistics and random forest reduced several hundred V-J features to 13, which were used in a naive Bayes classifier (R e1071). No statistical method was used to fix the sample size in advance, and group allocation was not hidden from the investigators. TCR Vbeta CDR3 sequencing of some 140 peripheral blood samples (under 45 ophthalmopathy, around 80 hyperthyroidism and approximately 17 progressor patients) is reported in the paper.

The sequence joins TRBV30 to TRBJ1-5; no D segment can be confidently identified. The receptor's source is a man in his forties or fifties with Graves disease. Donor details come from another sample of the same person, matched by shared clones. The sequenced sample was peripheral blood mononuclear cells (PBMCs), obtained at new diagnosis, from a patient treated with antithyroid drugs. DNA sequence: TGTGCCTGGGGATCGGGCGTTAGCAATCAGCCCCAGCATTTT. Translation gives CAWGSGVSNQPQHF.